Below are 12 T cell receptor beta chains sequenced from a single sample in a study of cytomegalovirus exposure and HLA in healthy donors. The PCR made use of 60 Vbeta and 13 Jbeta primers. Measured with immunoSEQ multiplex PCR; TCRdb has only the in-frame clones, and not every one. The sample lists around 99,000 clones, roughly 71% occurring once. The sequenced sample consisted of PBMCs. The receptors were gathered from a woman aged 65 to 85 in good health and CMV-seropositive.

The chain links TRBV19 to TRBJ1-5; 8 bases match TRBD1. CDR1 LNHDA and CDR2 SQIVND come from the germline V gene (reference sequence). This CDR3 has 14 residues. V shed 4 bases and J 6 bases; nucleotides not matched to a gene: 5. For the CDR3, the DNA is TGTGCCAGTAGTAGGACAGGGCCGTTTCAGCCCCAGCATTTT. Its protein is CASSRTGPFQPQHF.

The chain uses TRBV7-8 and TRBJ1-6, with TRBD1 identical over 7 bases. The V gene's germline CDR1 is SGHVS and CDR2 FQNEAQ. V was pared by 4 bases and J by 6 bases, with 3 bases of the junction left unmatched. The CDR3 loop spans 14 amino acids. The CDR3 spells CASSYGTVNSPLHF. The CDR3 nucleotides read TGTGCCAGCAGCTACGGGACAGTTAATTCACCCCTCCACTTT. The entire variable domain, with the rest obtained from reference TRBV7-8 and TRBJ1-6, is as follows: GAGVSQSPRYKVAKRGQDVALRCDPISGHVSLFWYQQALGQGPEFLTYFQNEAQLDKSGLPSDRFFAERPEGSVSTLKIQRTQQEDSAVYLCASSYGTVNSPLHFGNGTRLTVT.

V is TRBV30 and J is TRBJ1-1; TRBD1 is a possible D gene (5 bases). The CDR3 is made up of 15 amino acids. Germline loops: CDR1 GTSNPN, CDR2 SVGIG (reference sequence). V was trimmed by 3 bases and J by 0 bases, leaving 14 bases between them. The CDR3 DNA is TGTGCCTGGAGGCCCGCGACAGAGATGAACACTGAAGCTTTCTTT. This gives the protein CAWRPATEMNTEAFF.

The rearrangement joins TRBV30 to TRBJ1-6; TRBD1 matches 9 bases. V lost 2 bases to trimming and J lost 10 bases; unmatched junction nucleotides: 9. This CDR3 region has 15 residues. Germline V gene lookup returns CDR1 GTSNPN and CDR2 SVGIG (reference sequence). The CDR3 reads CAWSFRGTGISPLHF. The DNA for the CDR3 is TGTGCCTGGAGTTTTCGCGGGACAGGGATCTCACCCCTCCACTTT.

The rearrangement joins TRBV7-3 to TRBJ2-2; TRBD1 matches at 8 bases. The V gene's germline CDR1 is SGHTA and CDR2 FQGTGA. This CDR3 region has 15 residues. Trimming removed 5 bases from V and 5 bases from J; junction bases left unmatched: 7. The CDR3 DNA follows: TGTGCCAGCAGCGGCGGACAGGGAAGGACCGGGGAGCTGTTTTTT. Amino acids: CASSGGQGRTGELFF.

The J gene is TRBJ1-1, the V gene TRBV30, with a tentative D call TRBD1 (5 bases). CDR1 is GTSNPN, CDR2 SVGIG, per germline (reference sequence). V lost 2 bases to trimming and J lost 1 base, with 8 bases between them. The CDR3 runs 13 residues. The CDR3 here is CAWSLTGNTEAFF. CDR3 bases: TGTGCCTGGAGTTTAACAGGGAACACTGAAGCTTTCTTT.

This chain links TRBV4-3 with TRBJ2-2; D possibly corresponds to TRBD1 (6 bases). Trimming cost V 1 base and J 4 bases, with 13 bases left between them. CDR3 size: 16 residues. CDR1 LGHNA and CDR2 YSLEER come from the germline V gene. The CDR3 spells CASSQGRGQGTGELFF. CDR3 in DNA: TGCGCCAGCAGCCAAGGACGGGGACAAGGCACCGGGGAGCTGTTTTTT.

The genes are TRBV6-6 and TRBJ2-1, with D tentatively TRBD1 (5 bases). This CDR3 comprises 16 residues. V lost 2 bases to trimming and J lost 6 bases, with 17 bases between them. Germline values: CDR1 MNHNY, CDR2 SVGAGI (reference sequence). CDR3 region: CASSYPRALGSNEQFF. In DNA form, the CDR3 reads TGTGCCAGCAGTTACCCCAGGGCTTTAGGCTCCAATGAGCAGTTCTTC.

The rearrangement links TRBV15 to TRBJ2-5; TRBD2 agrees at 12 bases. The CDR3 length is 19 residues. Trimming cost V 1 base and J 5 bases; bases outside gene matches: 14. Germline V gene sequence: CDR1 LNHNV, CDR2 YYDKDF (reference sequence). The chain's CDR3 is CATSRGKTSGGIFQETQYF. CDR3 sequence (DNA): TGTGCCACCAGCAGAGGAAAAACTAGCGGGGGGATATTTCAGGAGACCCAGTACTTC. Full variable domain (rest looked up from reference TRBV15 and TRBJ2-5): DAMVIQNPRYQVTQFGKPVTLSCSQTLNHNVMYWYQQKSSQAPKLLFHYYDKDFNNEADTPDNFQSRRPNTSFCFLDIRSPGLGDTAMYLCATSRGKTSGGIFQETQYFGPGTRLLVL.

This clone was observed a single time. The rearrangement links TRBV19 to TRBJ1-2, with 7 bases matching TRBD1. With 3 bases clipped from V and 7 bases from J, the junction kept 8 bases outside the gene matches. This CDR3 is 14 amino acids long. CDR1 LNHDA and CDR2 SQIVND come from the germline V gene (reference sequence). In DNA, the CDR3 is TGTGCCAGTAGTATCGGACAGGCCCGGCGTGGCTACACCTTC. It yields the protein CASSIGQARRGYTF.

This clone was picked up one time. The chain carries TRBV6-5 and TRBJ2-7, with 10 positions matching TRBD1. The CDR3 sequence is 15 residues long. V gave up 6 bases and J gave up 4 bases; unmatched junction bases: 9. CDR1 and CDR2 from the germline V gene are MNHEY and SVGAGI. The CDR3 nucleotides are TGTGCCAGCAGAGAGACAGGGGGCACGGGGTACGAGCAGTACTTC. Translation: CASRETGGTGYEQYF.

The V gene is TRBV6-1, the J gene TRBJ1-5, with D possibly TRBD1 on 6 matching bases. The CDR3 spans 13 residues. Trimming removed 1 base from V and 7 bases from J, with 8 bases in between. Germline V gene sequence: CDR1 MNHNS, CDR2 SASEGT. CDR3 in DNA: TGTGCCAGCAGTGAAGAGGGGGGGCAGCCCCAGCATTTT. It encodes CASSEEGGQPQHF.